These 2 T cell receptor beta chains originate from one sample sequenced in a study of glioma-infiltrating T cells. Amplification of TCR alpha and beta CDR3 regions from RNA used iRepertoire nested multiplex PCR. TCRdb re-called the multiplex PCR reads with MiXCR, one entry per CDR3 protein. The sample lists 170,000 or so distinct CDR3 sequences, around 40% occurring once. Sequencing input: glioma tissue, nonneoplastic brain tissue, or PBMCs (not recorded which). The receptors here all came from a human donor with low-grade glioma or glioblastoma, undergoing nonglioma brain surgery, or in good health (not recorded which).

A note on this clonotype: This may be a read error, as it is one base from a much larger clone. The rearrangement uses TRBV2 and TRBJ2-7; D not certain. The CDR3 contains 15 residues. The ends were cut back, 3 bases at V and 3 bases at J, with 15 bases in the middle. Germline V gives CDR1 SNHLY, CDR2 FYNNEI. CDR3 amino acids: CASSDRPLSFYEQYF. The CDR3 DNA reads TGTGCCAGCAGTGATAGGCCCCTAAGCTTCTACGAGCAGTACTTC.

This clonotype was seen ten or more times. The chain uses TRBV6-1 and TRBJ2-3; D possibly corresponds to TRBD1 (6 bases). With 5 bases removed from V and 3 bases from J, the gap between germline ends came to 21 bases. Germline V gene data show CDR1 as MNHNS and CDR2 as SASEGT. The CDR3 loop spans 17 amino acids. CDR3: CASSPTSRGVTTDTQYF. The CDR3 nucleotides are TGTGCCAGCAGTCCAACGAGCAGGGGAGTGACGACAGATACGCAGTATTTT.